This TCR beta chain emerged from a study of shared clonotypes between healthy human individuals. Overall study context: Three plates were used per donor for CD4 naive, three for CD4 memory, two for CD8 naive and one for CD8 memory. General study findings and limits: Shared clonotypes across all four donors exceeded non-shared ones in generation probability.

The CDR3 loop spans 15 amino acids. Trimming took off 2 bases at V and 0 bases at J, with 12 bases between the two ends. Germline V lookup: CDR1 SGHNT, CDR2 YYREEE (reference sequence). With respect to this clone: Antigen unknown.

Profiling relied on immunoSEQ multiplex PCR, and the TCRdb table lists in-frame clones only, not all of them. The sample lists some 240,000 clones; 50% to 80% were seen once. All donors were healthy HIV-negative adults lacking recent acute infections or vaccinations. From CD4+ cells came CD45RA+ naive and CD45RA-negative memory subsets. The source of this sequence is a young man in good health. V is TRBV5-4 and J is TRBJ2-7, with D perhaps TRBD1 (6 bases). Sequencing used memory CD4+ T cells sorted from blood. As to subset: CD45RA-negative fraction. CDR3 in DNA: TGTGCCAGCAGCTTCTGGGGGCAAAGCTCCTACGAGCAGTACTTC. It is translated as CASSFWGQSSYEQYF. Full variable domain (rest looked up from reference TRBV5-4 and TRBJ2-7): ETGVTQSPTHLIKTRGQQVTLRCSSQSGHNTVSWYQQALGQGPQFIFQYYREEENGRGNFPPRFSGLQFPNYSSELNVNALELDDSALYLCASSFWGQSSYEQYFGPGTRLTVT.